This T cell receptor beta chain derives from a study of Ad26.COV2.S vaccination and SARS-CoV-2 variants. Study conclusions and caveats: Measurement of non-spike TCR breadth gave similar results in vaccine and placebo recipients. The breadth of spike-specific CD8+ and CD4+ T cell responses after vaccination was reportedly substantial.

Repertoires were generated with immunoSEQ multiplex PCR, while TCRdb's copy carries only in-frame clones and drops some. The sample yields roughly 700,000 clones, roughly 90% seen once. Remarks on this clone: Its antigen is not identified.

Sample treatment: over 15 received Ad26.COV2.S at low or high dose, single or two shots; about 5 received placebo; per-sample allocation not given. Repertoires come from day 63 after the first vaccine or placebo injection. This CDR3 contains 15 residues. The germline CDR1 and CDR2 sequences are DFQATT and SNEGSKA (reference sequence). Trimming took off 3 bases at V and 2 bases at J, with 15 bases between the two ends. The V call is TRBV20-1, the J call TRBJ2-3; either TRBD1 or TRBD2 may fit D (5 bases each). The sequences come from peripheral blood, collected in a trial of Ad26.COV2.S vaccine versus placebo. The receptor's source is a person between 18 and 59 years old who received the Ad26.COV2.S COVID-19 vaccine or a placebo. The CDR3 nucleotides are TGCAGTGCTAGTCGGGACCGTGCCTTCACAGATACGCAGTATTTT. Translated: CSASRDRAFTDTQYF.